A selection of T cell receptor beta chains follows, all from one sample in a study of early T cells in non-severe SARS-CoV-2 infection. TCRdb used MiXCR to reprocess the 5' RACE reads, holding one entry per CDR3 protein. Here the sample spans over 9,000 distinct CDR3 sequences, 4.8% being singletons. Sequenced: whole blood. The receptors originated from an adult who was a healthcare worker with PCR-confirmed SARS-CoV-2 infection or an uninfected control (not recorded which). The CDR3 runs from the conserved cysteine through the conserved F or W. The D gene is left open where the match is weak. Clone size appears in some rows only: once, few, many, or a class for an expanded clone.

J gene	clone size	V gene	D gene	CDR3 DNA	CDR3 protein
TRBJ2-2	many	TRBV11-3	NA	TGTGCTCTGATGCTCGGGACGGGGGAGCTGTTTTTT	CALMLGTGELFF
TRBJ2-3	many	TRBV6-5	NA	TGTGCCAGCAGTTCGACAGGAGATACGCAGTATTTT	CASSSTGDTQYF
TRBJ2-5	many	TRBV20-1	NA	TGCAGTGCTAGAGACGGACATGCCCAAGAGACCCAGTACTTC	CSARDGHAQETQYF
TRBJ2-3	many	TRBV20-1	TRBD1	TGCAGTGCGGCCGGACAGGGGGCAGATACGCAGTATTTT	CSAAGQGADTQYF
TRBJ2-7	few	TRBV3-1	NA	TGTGCCAGCCACGCAACTTCTCACAGCGAGCAGTACTTC	CASHATSHSEQYF
TRBJ2-5	many	TRBV7-2	NA	TGTGCCAGCAGCCCCCGCGGTCCCACGATGGAGACCCAGTACTTC	CASSPRGPTMETQYF
TRBJ2-2	many	TRBV7-8	NA	TGTGCCAGCAGCTTTACGGCGGGGACGAACACCGGGGAGCTGTTTTTT	CASSFTAGTNTGELFF
TRBJ1-1	many	TRBV20-1	NA	TGCAGTGCTGCCAAGAGAGATGAAGCTTTCTTT	CSAAKRDEAFF
TRBJ2-4	many	TRBV7-9	NA	TGTGCCAGCAGCGTTAGAGGGGGGGAAGCCAAAAACATTCAGTACTTC	CASSVRGGEAKNIQYF
TRBJ1-1	NA	TRBV5-1	NA	TGCGCCAGCAGCTTTAAGTTGAGTCGGCAGGGATCAACAGGGGCTTTCTTT	CASSFKLSRQGSTGAFF
TRBJ1-1	medium-sized	TRBV29-1	NA	TGCAGCGGGGGGACCCCAAACACTGAAGCTTTCTTT	CSGGTPNTEAFF
TRBJ2-5	many	TRBV7-2	NA	TGTGCCAGCAGCTGGGCCGGCCAAGAGACCCAGTACTTC	CASSWAGQETQYF
TRBJ2-1	NA	TRBV20-1	TRBD2	TGCAGTACCATTCCCGGACTAGAGTACAATGAGCAGTTCTTC	CSTIPGLEYNEQFF
TRBJ2-7	many	TRBV4-3	NA	TGCGCCAGCAGCCAAGACCCGATTGGCGAGCAGTACTTC	CASSQDPIGEQYF
TRBJ2-3	NA	TRBV5-4	TRBD2	TGTGCCAGCAGCCCTCCGGGACTAGCGGCCGGAAGCACAGATACGCAGTATTTT	CASSPPGLAAGSTDTQYF
TRBJ2-1	NA	TRBV20-1	NA	TGCAGTGCCTCGGGGGTCGACGATGAGCAGTTCTTC	CSASGVDDEQFF
TRBJ2-3	NA	TRBV24-1	NA	TGTGCCACCAGTCGCCCGGGCACAGATACGCAGTATTTT	CATSRPGTDTQYF
TRBJ1-1	NA	TRBV5-1	NA	TGCGCCAGCAGCTTCGAACTTAGACAGCTTGGAACTGAAGCTTTCTTT	CASSFELRQLGTEAFF
TRBJ2-7	medium-sized	TRBV6-2/TRBV6-3	NA	TGTGCCAGCAGTACGACTTCTACCTACGAGCAGTACTTC	CASSTTSTYEQYF
TRBJ1-2	medium-sized	TRBV3-1	TRBD1	TGTGCCAGCAGCCAAGGTAGCGACCAGACAGGGAAGCTCACCTTC	CASSQGSDQTGKLTF
TRBJ1-3	many	TRBV4-3	NA	TGCGCCAGCAGCGACAGGAGCTCTGGAAACACCATATATTTT	CASSDRSSGNTIYF
TRBJ1-2	medium-sized	TRBV27	NA	TGTGCCAGCACTCCCCTAGGGGGAGGCTATGGCTACACCTTC	CASTPLGGGYGYTF
TRBJ1-1	medium-sized	TRBV3-1	NA	TGTGCCAGCAGCCCGATTTGGGGGCTAGACACTGAAGCTTTCTTT	CASSPIWGLDTEAFF
TRBJ1-2	many	TRBV5-1	NA	TGCGCCAGCAGCTGGACACAGGGAAAGGAGGGCTACACCTTC	CASSWTQGKEGYTF
TRBJ2-5	many	TRBV6-6	TRBD1	TGTGCCAGCAGTTACGGTTCCCAGGGGGTTGAATTTGAGACCCAGTACTTC	CASSYGSQGVEFETQYF
TRBJ1-4	medium-sized	TRBV11-2	NA	TGTGCCAGCTCCTCGGCAGCCGCAACTAATGAAAAACTGTTTTTT	CASSSAAATNEKLFF
TRBJ2-7	medium-sized	TRBV5-5	NA	TGTGCCAGCAGCCGGGACTACGAGCAGTACTTC	CASSRDYEQYF
TRBJ2-6	NA	TRBV6-5	NA	TGTGCCACCACTTCGAGGGGTACCCTACCAAGCTCTGGGGCCAACGTCCTGACTTTC	CATTSRGTLPSSGANVLTF
TRBJ1-1	many	TRBV15	TRBD1	TGTGCCACCAGCAGAAATCGACAGGGAGACACTGAAGCTTTCTTT	CATSRNRQGDTEAFF
TRBJ2-2	many	TRBV7-6	NA	TGTGCCAGCAGCTACAGGGCCACCGGGGAGCTGTTTTTT	CASSYRATGELFF
TRBJ2-2	many	TRBV6-4	NA	TGTGCCAGCAGTCCCGGGTGGGACACCGGGGAGCTGTTTTTT	CASSPGWDTGELFF
TRBJ1-2	many	TRBV28	NA	TGTGCCAGCAGTCCAGGGGTTAGGGGCTACACCTTC	CASSPGVRGYTF
TRBJ1-6	few	TRBV7-2	NA	TGTGCCAGCAGCTTAATCGGGAGTTACTCCTATAATTCACCCCTCCACTTT	CASSLIGSYSYNSPLHF
TRBJ2-3	many	TRBV6-2/TRBV6-3	NA	TGTGCCAGCAGTTACTCGGACAGCACAGATACGCAGTATTTT	CASSYSDSTDTQYF
TRBJ1-2	medium-sized	TRBV20-1	TRBD1	TGCAGTGCTGGGGACAGGGGGTACTATGGCTACACCTTC	CSAGDRGYYGYTF
TRBJ2-6	NA	TRBV2	NA	TGTGCCAGCACCCTGTCCGGGGCGCAGGGGGCCAACGTCCTGACTTTC	CASTLSGAQGANVLTF
TRBJ1-2	NA	TRBV10-1	TRBD1	TGCGCCAGCAGTATGACAGGGGACGCGAATGGCTACACCTTC	CASSMTGDANGYTF
TRBJ2-7	medium-sized	TRBV21-1	NA	TGTGCCTCCCGGGCGGGGCCCCCCTACGAGCAGTACTTC	CASRAGPPYEQYF
TRBJ2-5	NA	TRBV30	TRBD1	TGTGCCTGGAGTGTTTTGACAGGGAAAGAGACCCAGTACTTC	CAWSVLTGKETQYF
TRBJ2-7	many	TRBV5-1	NA	TGCGCCAGCAGCTTGGCCGTAAGGGTGCCCTACGAGCAGTACTTC	CASSLAVRVPYEQYF
TRBJ1-2	NA	TRBV27	NA	TGTGCCAGCAGTTTTCAGGGCGACTATGGCTACACCTTC	CASSFQGDYGYTF
TRBJ2-5	many	TRBV7-2	NA	TGTGCCAGCAGCGAAATGGGGGGGCTCCCAGAGACCCAGTACTTC	CASSEMGGLPETQYF
TRBJ2-7	many	TRBV12-3/TRBV12-4	NA	TGTGCCAGCAAGGCGGATTTCGGGGAGCAGTACTTC	CASKADFGEQYF
TRBJ1-4	once	TRBV20-1	TRBD1	TGCAGTTCCTGGGACAGGACTGAAAAACTGTTTTTT	CSSWDRTEKLFF
TRBJ1-1	many	TRBV6-2/TRBV6-3	NA	TGTGCCAGCAGCCTAACCCCAGAGAACACTGAAGCTTTCTTT	CASSLTPENTEAFF
TRBJ1-3	many	TRBV10-3	TRBD1	TGTGCCATCAGTGAGGCAGGGGGCTCTGGAAACACCATATATTTT	CAISEAGGSGNTIYF
TRBJ2-2	many	TRBV6-2/TRBV6-3	NA	TGTGCCAGCAGTTACCTAGCGATCCGGGCCGGGGAGCTGTTTTTT	CASSYLAIRAGELFF
TRBJ1-4	medium-sized	TRBV12-3/TRBV12-4	NA	TGTGCCAGCAGAGGGGGGGCGACAACTAATGAAAAACTGTTTTTT	CASRGGATTNEKLFF
TRBJ2-1	many	TRBV2	TRBD1	TGTGCCAGCAGTCCTCCACAGGGGAATATTGGCAATGAGCAGTTCTTC	CASSPPQGNIGNEQFF
TRBJ2-2	many	TRBV5-1	TRBD1	TGCGCCAGCAGCCCCACCGGACAGGGTACCGGGGAGCTGTTTTTT	CASSPTGQGTGELFF
TRBJ1-1	few	TRBV4-1	NA	TGCGCCAGCAGCCCCTCAGTGGCAATGAACACTGAAGCTTTCTTT	CASSPSVAMNTEAFF
TRBJ2-4	many	TRBV7-2	NA	TGTGCCAGCAGCTTGGCCAAAAACATTCAGTACTTC	CASSLAKNIQYF
TRBJ2-3	medium-sized	TRBV7-2	NA	TGTGCCAGCAGCTTGAGAAGTTCGTTTTCTAGCACAGATACGCAGTATTTT	CASSLRSSFSSTDTQYF
TRBJ2-7	few	TRBV11-2	NA	TGTGCCAGCAGCCCACTGGGAGTTGGCGAGCAGTACTTC	CASSPLGVGEQYF
TRBJ2-7	many	TRBV10-3	TRBD1	TGTGCCATCAGCGGCGACAGGGACGAGCAGTACTTC	CAISGDRDEQYF